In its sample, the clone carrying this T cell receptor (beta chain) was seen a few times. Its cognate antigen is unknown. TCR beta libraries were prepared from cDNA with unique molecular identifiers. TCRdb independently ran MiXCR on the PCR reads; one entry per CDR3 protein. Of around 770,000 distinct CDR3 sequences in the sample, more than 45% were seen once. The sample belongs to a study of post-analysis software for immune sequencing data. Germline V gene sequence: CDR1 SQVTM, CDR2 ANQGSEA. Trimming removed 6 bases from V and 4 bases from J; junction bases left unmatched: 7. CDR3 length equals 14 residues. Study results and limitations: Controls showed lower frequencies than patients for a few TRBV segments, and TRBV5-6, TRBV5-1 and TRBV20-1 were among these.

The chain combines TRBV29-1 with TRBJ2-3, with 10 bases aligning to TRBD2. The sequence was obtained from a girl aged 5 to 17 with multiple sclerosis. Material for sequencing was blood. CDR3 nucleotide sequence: TGCAGCGTCGTTTTAGCGGGAGGCGCAGATACGCAGTATTTT. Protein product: CSVVLAGGADTQYF.